These 10 T cell receptor beta chains originate from one sample sequenced in a study of breast tumors, draining lymph nodes, adjacent tissues. TCRdb reprocessed the multiplex PCR reads with MiXCR, giving one entry per CDR3 protein. Among tens of thousands of distinct CDR3 sequences listed, approximately 20% were seen once. The lymph nodes were axillary draining lymph nodes from breast cancer patients. Sequences were obtained from axillary lymph node tissue. The receptors derive from a female donor with breast cancer. Some clones in this sample may be carry-over from other donors' samples.

The genes are TRBV27 and TRBJ2-3, with a tentative D call TRBD2 (5 bases). V gave up 2 bases and J gave up 5 bases, with 20 bases separating them. The germline gives CDR1 MNHEY, CDR2 SMNVEV (reference sequence). This CDR3 has 17 amino acids. CDR3 loop: CASSLGLHTRGGDTQYF. The CDR3 DNA reads as TGTGCCAGCAGTTTAGGACTGCATACTAGAGGAGGAGATACGCAGTATTTT.

This clonotype was seen a single time. A much larger clone differs from this one at a single base, so this may be a read error. This CDR3 fails to terminate in the conserved phenylalanine or tryptophan, so it likely reflects a read error. The J gene is TRBJ2-6, the V gene TRBV9, with D possibly matching TRBD2 (6 bases). Per germline, CDR1 SGDLS and CDR2 YYNGEE. This CDR3 is built from 16 residues. The ends were cut back, 5 bases at V and 1 base at J, with 13 bases in the middle. CDR3 sequence reads: CASRLTEGSGANVLTS. For the CDR3, the DNA is TGTGCCAGCAGATTGACGGAGGGGTCTGGGGCCAACGTCCTGACTTCC.

This clonotype was recorded at least ten times. The chain recombines TRBV28 with TRBJ1-2; D is possibly TRBD1 (5 bases). V was shortened by 7 bases and J by 8 bases, with 14 bases between the two germline ends. This CDR3 contains 12 residues. Germline CDR1 MDHEN, CDR2 SYDVKM. The CDR3 coding sequence is TGTGCCAGCACTAAGTCAGGGACCGGCTACACCTTC. Amino acids: CASTKSGTGYTF.

On this clonotype itself: A much larger clone is a single base away; this may be a read error. The CDR3 bases are TGTGCCATCAGTGACTCGAGGTCTGCAGGGCCGGGAACCGGGGAGCTGTTTTTT. As protein: CAISDSRSAGPGTGELFF. The V gene is TRBV10-3, the J gene TRBJ2-2; D assignment may be TRBD1 or TRBD2 (5 bases each). The CDR3 totals 18 residues. Trimming removed 3 bases from V and 5 bases from J, with 22 bases in between. CDR1 is ENHRY and CDR2 is SYGVKD in the germline V gene.

This clonotype has ten or more counts. J is TRBJ2-2 and V is TRBV11-1; possible D gene TRBD1, 7 bases. Between the trimmed V and J ends, which lost 3 bases and 3 bases, there was a span of 11 bases. Germline V lookup: CDR1 SGHAT, CDR2 FQDESV (reference sequence). The CDR3 is made up of 15 amino acids. The CDR3 region has the DNA TGTGCCAGCAGCTTTATCAGGGGGGACACCGGGGAGCTGTTTTTT. This codes for CASSFIRGDTGELFF.

This clonotype has a count of ten or more. J is TRBJ1-6 and V is TRBV19; D is unclear. Germline assignment: CDR1 LNHDA and CDR2 SQIVND (reference sequence). Trimming cost V 0 bases and J 8 bases, with 20 bases left between them. The CDR3 runs to 18 residues. The chain's CDR3 is CASSIEGEITPRDSPLHF. The DNA of the CDR3 is TGTGCCAGTAGTATAGAGGGCGAAATCACACCGAGGGATTCACCCCTCCACTTT. Full variable domain (rest looked up from reference TRBV19 and TRBJ1-6): DGGITQSPKYLFRKEGQNVTLSCEQNLNHDAMYWYRQDPGQGLRLIYYSQIVNDFQKGDIAEGYSVSREKKESFPLTVTSAQKNPTAFYLCASSIEGEITPRDSPLHFGNGTRLTVT.

This clonotype occurred many times. This chain uses TRBV13 with TRBJ2-3, with 12 bases lining up with TRBD2. The CDR3 is 16 amino acids. Trimming cost V 5 bases and J 5 bases; bases outside gene matches: 8. The germline CDR1 and CDR2 sequences are PRHDT and FYEKMQ (reference sequence). The CDR3 protein is CASSDRTSGIVDTQYF. The CDR3 DNA sequence: TGTGCCAGCAGCGATAGGACTAGCGGGATTGTAGATACGCAGTATTTT.

On this clonotype: A clone one base away is much larger, so this may be a read error. V gene TRBV11-3 combines with J gene TRBJ2-3; 10 positions match TRBD2. Germline CDR1 and CDR2: SGHNT and YENEEA. The CDR3 contains 17 residues. The CDR3 DNA reads TGTGCCAGCAGCTTAACTAGCGGGACCGGCAGCACAGATGCGCAGTATTTT. This codes for CASSLTSGTGSTDAQYF.

There are many counts of this clonotype. The chain combines TRBV7-9 with TRBJ2-3, with 8 nucleotides matching TRBD1. V lost 6 bases and J lost 7; bases outside the gene matches: 3. CDR3 length: 12 amino acids. Germline V gene sequence: CDR1 SEHNR, CDR2 FQNEAQ (reference sequence). This chain's CDR3 is CASRRQGNTQYF. Here the CDR3 DNA reads TGTGCCAGCAGACGACAGGGGAATACGCAGTATTTT.

This clonotype showed up just a few times. A clone one base away is much larger, so this may be a read error. This chain links TRBV7-6 with TRBJ2-3; 13 bases align to TRBD2. Germline loops: CDR1 SGHVS, CDR2 FNYEAQ. This CDR3 is 16 amino acids long. CDR3 sequence: CASSLWGLAGTDMQYF. The CDR3 coding sequence is TGTGCCAGCAGCTTATGGGGACTAGCGGGGACAGATATGCAGTATTTT.